This record concerns one T cell receptor beta chain sequence. Its specificity is not known. From the 5' RACE reads, TCRdb called clonotypes with MiXCR, one entry per CDR3 protein. The sample consists of about 520,000 distinct CDR3 sequences, around 20% of them appearing once. This specimen belongs to a study of identical twins. Whole-study results and caveats: Modelling underestimated the level of out-of-frame TCR alpha sharing observed in monozygotic twins.

The data were also submitted as part of a second study, on T cells expressing NK-cell markers. From that report: Within the sequenced cohort of eight donors, seven exhibited HCMV seropositivity and one was seronegative. One observes that, in several donors, these clonotypes were also the leading ones within the CD3+CD56-NKG2C+ fraction.

This clonotype was obtained from a woman aged 18-30 years in good health. The specimen sequenced was CD4+ T cells sorted from blood.

The CDR3 nucleotides read TGCAGTGCTAGACCGGCAGGCCTGCTCAATGAGCAGTTCTTC. Translation gives CSARPAGLLNEQFF. The chain joins TRBV20-1 to TRBJ2-1; D uncertain. V dropped 2 bases and J dropped 6 bases, with 14 bases sitting between them. This CDR3 is 14 amino acids long. Germline lookup yields CDR1 DFQATT and CDR2 SNEGSKA (reference sequence).